This T cell receptor beta chain was obtained from a study of blood T cell repertoires in COVID-19. Study-wide background: Researchers got acute and convalescent COVID-19 samples from the United States, Italy and Spain.

Methods used by the authors: Scientists estimated how many nucleated cells there were by amplifying reference gene primers. This table comes from immunoSEQ multiplex PCR, and its TCRdb copy is limited to in-frame clones, with some not included. The DNA was the basis for D and trimming; V, J and clone size are from that table. This table has 140,000 to 150,000 clones, roughly 90% appearing once. The CDR3 totals 15 residues. Germline values: CDR1 MDHEN, CDR2 SYDVKM. The V end lost 3 bases, the J end lost 10 bases, and 21 bases lay between the germline ends. The V gene is TRBV28, the J gene TRBJ1-2; D not certain. The sample consisted of PBMCs or T cells enriched from blood (not recorded which). The clonotype comes from a woman under 40 with acute COVID-19. CDR3 nucleotide sequence: TGTGCCAGCAGTTTTGCCTTGTTCGGCAGTGCGGTCTACACCTTC. As protein: CASSFALFGSAVYTF.